Listed below are T cell receptor beta chains from one sample, sequenced in a study of metastatic and nonmetastatic thyroid tumors. TCRdb reanalyzed the PCR reads via MiXCR. The data contain 30,000 to 35,000 clones, 21% of them singletons. The sample taken for sequencing was tumor tissue. These receptors all come from a male donor with papillary thyroid cancer or a benign thyroid nodule (not recorded which). Some clones in this sample may be carry-over from other donors' samples. Both conserved end residues are part of each CDR3. A D gene is named only where the DNA matches it firmly. Rows may omit the clone size; those that give it use once, few, many or a size class.

D gene: TRBD2; V gene: TRBV5-1; clone size: -; CDR3 length: 13; J gene: TRBJ2-7; CDR3 DNA: TGCGCCAGCAGCCCAGCGGGAGCTCGTGAGCAGTACTTC; CDR3 protein: CASSPAGAREQYF
D gene: TRBD2; V gene: TRBV11-2; clone size: -; CDR3 length: 16; J gene: TRBJ2-7; CDR3 DNA: TGTGCCAGCAGCTTGGGACTAGCGGGATTCTCCTACGAGCAGTACTTC; CDR3 protein: CASSLGLAGFSYEQYF
D gene: TRBD1; V gene: TRBV20-1; clone size: -; CDR3 length: 14; J gene: TRBJ1-3; CDR3 DNA: TGCATTTCAACCGGGACAGGGAGTGGAAACACCATATATTTT; CDR3 protein: CISTGTGSGNTIYF
D gene: -; V gene: TRBV11-2; clone size: few; CDR3 length: 15; J gene: TRBJ2-2; CDR3 DNA: TGTGCCAGCAGCCCACCAGGGTTTGACACCGGGGAGCTGTTTTTT; CDR3 protein: CASSPPGFDTGELFF
D gene: TRBD2; V gene: TRBV6-1; clone size: few; CDR3 length: 17; J gene: TRBJ2-6; CDR3 DNA: TGTGCCAGCATCCGATCGGGGGGGGACTCTGGTGCCAACGTCCTGACTTTC; CDR3 protein: CASIRSGGDSGANVLTF
D gene: -; V gene: TRBV2; clone size: few; CDR3 length: 14; J gene: TRBJ1-1; CDR3 DNA: TGTGCCAGCAGTGAACGGGCCCGAGATATTGAAGCTTTCTTT; CDR3 protein: CASSERARDIEAFF
D gene: -; V gene: TRBV9; clone size: many; CDR3 length: 14; J gene: TRBJ1-4; CDR3 DNA: TGTGCCAGCAGCAGGGGACCAACTAATGAAAAACTGTTTTTT; CDR3 protein: CASSRGPTNEKLFF
D gene: -; V gene: TRBV6-5; clone size: -; CDR3 length: 16; J gene: TRBJ2-1; CDR3 DNA: TGTGCCAGCAGTTACTCCCCGGGACCCTCTACGTATGAGCAGTTCTTC; CDR3 protein: CASSYSPGPSTYEQFF
D gene: TRBD2; V gene: TRBV7-2; clone size: many; CDR3 length: 15; J gene: TRBJ2-3; CDR3 DNA: TGTGCCAGCAGCTCGGTTAGCGGGAACACAGATACGCAGTATTTT; CDR3 protein: CASSSVSGNTDTQYF
D gene: -; V gene: TRBV6-5; clone size: -; CDR3 length: 14; J gene: TRBJ2-1; CDR3 DNA: TGTGCCAGCAGTTATTTGGGCTACTACAATGAGCAGTTCTTT; CDR3 protein: CASSYLGYYNEQFF
D gene: -; V gene: TRBV28; clone size: few; CDR3 length: 13; J gene: TRBJ2-5; CDR3 DNA: TGTGCCAGCAGCACTCCTAGGAGACAAAGCCAGTACTTC; CDR3 protein: CASSTPRRQSQYF
D gene: TRBD1; V gene: TRBV11-1; clone size: few; CDR3 length: 17; J gene: TRBJ2-7; CDR3 DNA: TGTGCCAGCAGCCCCTTCCGGGACAGGGAAAGGACGGGCGAGCAGTACTTC; CDR3 protein: CASSPFRDRERTGEQYF
D gene: -; V gene: TRBV20-1; clone size: -; CDR3 length: 14; J gene: TRBJ2-7; CDR3 DNA: TGCAGTGCTAGATCCGGAGTTGGGGTTGACGAGCAGTACTTC; CDR3 protein: CSARSGVGVDEQYF
D gene: -; V gene: TRBV6-2/TRBV6-3; clone size: many; CDR3 length: 12; J gene: TRBJ1-5; CDR3 DNA: TGTGCCAGCAGACAAGGTGGGAAGCCCCAGCATTTT; CDR3 protein: CASRQGGKPQHF
D gene: -; V gene: TRBV25-1; clone size: many; CDR3 length: 15; J gene: TRBJ1-3; CDR3 DNA: TGTGCCAGCAGTGGGGGGACGGTGTCTGGAAACACCATATATTTT; CDR3 protein: CASSGGTVSGNTIYF
D gene: -; V gene: TRBV20-1; clone size: -; CDR3 length: 16; J gene: TRBJ2-7; CDR3 DNA: TGCAGTGCTAGAGATTCCTCCGGGACCCTCTCCTACGAGCAGTACTTC; CDR3 protein: CSARDSSGTLSYEQYF
D gene: -; V gene: TRBV6-2/TRBV6-3; clone size: many; CDR3 length: 15; J gene: TRBJ2-1; CDR3 DNA: TGTGCCAGCAGTTACTCAGCTAGACCTTACAATGAGCAGTTCTTC; CDR3 protein: CASSYSARPYNEQFF
D gene: TRBD1; V gene: TRBV6-5; clone size: -; CDR3 length: 16; J gene: TRBJ1-2; CDR3 DNA: TGTGCCAGCAGTTATCCTACAGGGGGAGTATACTATGGCTACACCTTC; CDR3 protein: CASSYPTGGVYYGYTF
D gene: -; V gene: TRBV6-1; clone size: -; CDR3 length: 12; J gene: TRBJ1-5; CDR3 DNA: TGTGCCAGCAGTCAAGTTTATCATCCCCAGCATTTT; CDR3 protein: CASSQVYHPQHF
D gene: -; V gene: TRBV6-4; clone size: many; CDR3 length: 15; J gene: TRBJ2-1; CDR3 DNA: TGTGCCAGCAGCCGGGACTGGCTCGGGTATGGTGAGCAGTTCTTC; CDR3 protein: CASSRDWLGYGEQFF
D gene: -; V gene: TRBV11-2; clone size: many; CDR3 length: 11; J gene: TRBJ2-5; CDR3 DNA: TGTGCCAGCAGCTTAGGGGAGACCCAGTACTTC; CDR3 protein: CASSLGETQYF
D gene: TRBD1; V gene: TRBV5-1; clone size: -; CDR3 length: 15; J gene: TRBJ1-1; CDR3 DNA: TGCGCCAGCAGCTTGGATTGGACAGGGGACACTGAAGCTTTCTTT; CDR3 protein: CASSLDWTGDTEAFF
D gene: -; V gene: TRBV12-3/TRBV12-4; clone size: few; CDR3 length: 14; J gene: TRBJ1-6; CDR3 DNA: TGTGCCAGCAGTTTACTCTCTTATAATTCACCCCTCCACTTT; CDR3 protein: CASSLLSYNSPLHF
D gene: TRBD2; V gene: TRBV5-4; clone size: many; CDR3 length: 15; J gene: TRBJ2-1; CDR3 DNA: TGTGCCAGCAGCTTCGGCGGGAGGTCCCACAATGAGCAGTTCTTC; CDR3 protein: CASSFGGRSHNEQFF
D gene: TRBD2; V gene: TRBV15; clone size: many; CDR3 length: 16; J gene: TRBJ2-3; CDR3 DNA: TGTGCCACCAGCAGAGTAGCGGGAGGGGTCACAGATACGCAGTATTTT; CDR3 protein: CATSRVAGGVTDTQYF
D gene: -; V gene: TRBV6-1; clone size: many; CDR3 length: 16; J gene: TRBJ1-5; CDR3 DNA: TGTGCCAGCAGTGAATCGATAGTCCAGTTTAATCAGCCCCAGCATTTT; CDR3 protein: CASSESIVQFNQPQHF
D gene: TRBD1; V gene: TRBV6-6; clone size: few; CDR3 length: 17; J gene: TRBJ1-1; CDR3 DNA: TGTGCCAGCAGTTACTGTACCGGGACAGACCTGAACACTGAAGCTTTCTTT; CDR3 protein: CASSYCTGTDLNTEAFF
D gene: TRBD1; V gene: TRBV29-1; clone size: many; CDR3 length: 15; J gene: TRBJ2-3; CDR3 DNA: TGCAGCGTTGAAGTAACAGGGGGCCGTTTGGATACGCAGTATTTT; CDR3 protein: CSVEVTGGRLDTQYF
D gene: -; V gene: TRBV2; clone size: -; CDR3 length: 11; J gene: TRBJ1-2; CDR3 DNA: TGTGCCAGCAGTGGGGGGGCTGGCTACACCTTC; CDR3 protein: CASSGGAGYTF
D gene: -; V gene: TRBV27; clone size: medium-sized; CDR3 length: 14; J gene: TRBJ1-6; CDR3 DNA: TGTGCCAGCACGTGGGGTAGCAAGACATCACCCCTCCACTTT; CDR3 protein: CASTWGSKTSPLHF
D gene: TRBD1; V gene: TRBV6-1; clone size: few; CDR3 length: 15; J gene: TRBJ1-2; CDR3 DNA: TGTGCCAGCAGTCGTGGACAGGGGGATGTCTATGGCTACACCTTC; CDR3 protein: CASSRGQGDVYGYTF
D gene: TRBD2; V gene: TRBV20-1; clone size: once; CDR3 length: 14; J gene: TRBJ2-1; CDR3 DNA: TGCAGTGCTAGAGATTTAGCGGGCCCTCCTGAGCAGTTCTTC; CDR3 protein: CSARDLAGPPEQFF
D gene: -; V gene: TRBV24-1; clone size: -; CDR3 length: 15; J gene: TRBJ2-2; CDR3 DNA: TGTGCCACCAGCAAACCGGGATCCATCACCGGGGAGCTGTTTTTT; CDR3 protein: CATSKPGSITGELFF
D gene: TRBD2; V gene: TRBV29-1; clone size: many; CDR3 length: 17; J gene: TRBJ2-7; CDR3 DNA: TGCAGCGTTGCCAATCCACTAGCGGGAGGGCCCCAGGGCGAGCAGTACTTC; CDR3 protein: CSVANPLAGGPQGEQYF
D gene: TRBD1; V gene: TRBV4-1; clone size: -; CDR3 length: 14; J gene: TRBJ2-2; CDR3 DNA: TGCGCCAGCAGCCAAGAGGGACAGTCCGGGGAGCTGTTTTTT; CDR3 protein: CASSQEGQSGELFF
D gene: TRBD2; V gene: TRBV20-1; clone size: -; CDR3 length: 13; J gene: TRBJ2-1; CDR3 DNA: TGCAGTGCTCATCCGGGACTATACAATGAGCAGTTCTTC; CDR3 protein: CSAHPGLYNEQFF
D gene: -; V gene: TRBV7-2; clone size: many; CDR3 length: 14; J gene: TRBJ1-5; CDR3 DNA: TGTGCCAGCAGCTTACTAGGGTGGGCTCAGCCCCAGCATTTT; CDR3 protein: CASSLLGWAQPQHF
D gene: -; V gene: TRBV9; clone size: -; CDR3 length: 15; J gene: TRBJ2-3; CDR3 DNA: TGTGCCAGCATCGCCGGTCGGGGGCTCAGAGATACGCAGTATTTT; CDR3 protein: CASIAGRGLRDTQYF
D gene: TRBD2; V gene: TRBV20-1; clone size: -; CDR3 length: 18; J gene: TRBJ2-1; CDR3 DNA: TGCAGTGCTAGAGATTATGGGGCTAGCGGGAGGGGGGTGAATGAGCAGTTCTTC; CDR3 protein: CSARDYGASGRGVNEQFF
D gene: -; V gene: TRBV30; clone size: many; CDR3 length: 12; J gene: TRBJ1-2; CDR3 DNA: TGTGCCTGGAGTGTACAGTTCGGGGGCTACACCTTC; CDR3 protein: CAWSVQFGGYTF
D gene: -; V gene: TRBV25-1; clone size: many; CDR3 length: 12; J gene: TRBJ2-7; CDR3 DNA: TGTGCCAGCAGTGACAATACTTACGAGCAGTACTTC; CDR3 protein: CASSDNTYEQYF
D gene: -; V gene: TRBV28; clone size: -; CDR3 length: 16; J gene: TRBJ2-1; CDR3 DNA: TGTGCCAGCAGTTTACGCATTTGGGGTCAGTGGGATGTCCGGTTCTTC; CDR3 protein: CASSLRIWGQWDVRFF
D gene: -; V gene: TRBV11-1; clone size: -; CDR3 length: 18; J gene: TRBJ2-3; CDR3 DNA: TGTGCCAGCAGCTCCCCACGTGACGGGGGAGTTATGGCAGATACGCAGTATTTT; CDR3 protein: CASSSPRDGGVMADTQYF
D gene: -; V gene: TRBV6-9; clone size: -; CDR3 length: 12; J gene: TRBJ2-7; CDR3 DNA: TGTGCCAGCAGTTATGGGCAGTACGAGCAGTACTTC; CDR3 protein: CASSYGQYEQYF
D gene: -; V gene: TRBV7-2; clone size: -; CDR3 length: 15; J gene: TRBJ2-7; CDR3 DNA: TGTGCCAGCAGCTTTGGCGGAGGGGGGGCCTACGAGCAGTACTTC; CDR3 protein: CASSFGGGGAYEQYF
D gene: -; V gene: TRBV20-1; clone size: many; CDR3 length: 13; J gene: TRBJ1-1; CDR3 DNA: TGCAGTGCTTTAAGGGTGGCAGACACTGAAGCTTTCTTT; CDR3 protein: CSALRVADTEAFF
D gene: -; V gene: TRBV5-1; clone size: -; CDR3 length: 16; J gene: TRBJ2-2; CDR3 DNA: TGCGCCAGCAGCTTTGCCGGGGGTGTTTGGACCGGGGAGCTGTTTTTT; CDR3 protein: CASSFAGGVWTGELFF
D gene: -; V gene: TRBV20-1; clone size: -; CDR3 length: 10; J gene: TRBJ2-3; CDR3 DNA: TGCAGTGCTAGCACAGATACGCAGTATTTT; CDR3 protein: CSASTDTQYF
D gene: -; V gene: TRBV15; clone size: many; CDR3 length: 15; J gene: TRBJ1-4; CDR3 DNA: TGTGCCACCAGCAGTGAATGGGTAGAAAGCGAAAAACTGTTTTTT; CDR3 protein: CATSSEWVESEKLFF
D gene: -; V gene: TRBV28; clone size: many; CDR3 length: 13; J gene: TRBJ2-1; CDR3 DNA: TGTGCCAGCAGTGGAACCACAGGCGATGAGCAGTTCTTC; CDR3 protein: CASSGTTGDEQFF
D gene: -; V gene: TRBV6-2/TRBV6-3; clone size: -; CDR3 length: 14; J gene: TRBJ1-1; CDR3 DNA: TGTGCCAGCAGTTACGGAGGGCTGAACACTGAAGCTTTCTTT; CDR3 protein: CASSYGGLNTEAFF
D gene: TRBD1; V gene: TRBV6-1; clone size: many; CDR3 length: 13; J gene: TRBJ1-2; CDR3 DNA: TGTGCCAGCAGCCAACAGGGGGTAAACGGCTACACCTTC; CDR3 protein: CASSQQGVNGYTF
D gene: TRBD2; V gene: TRBV20-1; clone size: many; CDR3 length: 17; J gene: TRBJ2-1; CDR3 DNA: TGCAGTGCTAGAGAAAGGACTAGCGGCCGCTCCTACAATGAGCAGTTCTTC; CDR3 protein: CSARERTSGRSYNEQFF
D gene: -; V gene: TRBV14; clone size: -; CDR3 length: 14; J gene: TRBJ1-2; CDR3 DNA: TGTGCCAGCAGCCCTCTCGGGGGAGGGGGTGGCTACACCTTC; CDR3 protein: CASSPLGGGGGYTF
D gene: -; V gene: TRBV20-1; clone size: medium-sized; CDR3 length: 13; J gene: TRBJ2-3; CDR3 DNA: TGCAGTGCTAGAGGACAGGGCACAGATACGCAGTATTTT; CDR3 protein: CSARGQGTDTQYF
D gene: -; V gene: TRBV20-1; clone size: many; CDR3 length: 12; J gene: TRBJ1-1; CDR3 DNA: TGCAGTGCTAGAGAGGGGGGGACTGAAGCTTTCTTT; CDR3 protein: CSAREGGTEAFF